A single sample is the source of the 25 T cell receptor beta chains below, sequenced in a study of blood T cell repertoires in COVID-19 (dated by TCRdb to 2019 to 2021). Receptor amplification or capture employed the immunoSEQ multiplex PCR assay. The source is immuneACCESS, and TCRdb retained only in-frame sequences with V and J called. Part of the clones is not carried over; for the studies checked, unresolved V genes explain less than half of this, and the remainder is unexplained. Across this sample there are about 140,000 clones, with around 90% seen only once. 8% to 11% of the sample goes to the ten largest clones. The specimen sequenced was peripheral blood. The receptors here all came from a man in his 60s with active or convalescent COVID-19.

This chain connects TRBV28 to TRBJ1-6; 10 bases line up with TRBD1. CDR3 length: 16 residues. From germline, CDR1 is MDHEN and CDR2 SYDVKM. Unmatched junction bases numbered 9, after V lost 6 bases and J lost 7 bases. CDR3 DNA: TGTGCCAGCAGCTCGTGGGACAGGGGAACGAATTCACCCCTCCACTTT. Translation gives CASSSWDRGTNSPLHF.

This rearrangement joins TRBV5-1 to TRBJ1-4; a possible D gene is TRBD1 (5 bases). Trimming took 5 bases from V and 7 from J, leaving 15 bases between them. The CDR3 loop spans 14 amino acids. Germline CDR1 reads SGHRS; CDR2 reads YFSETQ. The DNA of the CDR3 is TGCGCCAGCAGGGAGGGGCCTCAGTCTGAAAAACTGTTTTTT. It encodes CASREGPQSEKLFF.

This CDR3 is CASSRGSQRGELFF. The CDR3 DNA follows: TGTGCCAGCAGCCGCGGGTCTCAGAGGGGGGAGCTGTTTTTT. The chain is built from TRBV7-2 and TRBJ2-2; D might be TRBD2 (5 bases). The CDR3 is made up of 14 amino acids. CDR1 SGHTA and CDR2 FQGNSA come from the germline V gene. Trimming stripped 5 bases from V and 8 bases from J, with 15 bases between.

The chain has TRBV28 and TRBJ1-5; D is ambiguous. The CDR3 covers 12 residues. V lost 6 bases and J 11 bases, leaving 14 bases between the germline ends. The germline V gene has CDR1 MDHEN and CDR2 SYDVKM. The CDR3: CASSRRSQAQHF. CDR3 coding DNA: TGTGCCAGCAGCCGCCGCTCCCAGGCCCAGCATTTT.

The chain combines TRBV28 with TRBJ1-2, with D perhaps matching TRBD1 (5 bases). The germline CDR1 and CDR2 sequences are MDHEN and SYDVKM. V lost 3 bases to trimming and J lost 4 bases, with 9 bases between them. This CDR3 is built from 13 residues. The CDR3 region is CASSLGQGYGYTF. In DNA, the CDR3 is TGTGCCAGCAGTTTGGGGCAGGGCTATGGCTACACCTTC.

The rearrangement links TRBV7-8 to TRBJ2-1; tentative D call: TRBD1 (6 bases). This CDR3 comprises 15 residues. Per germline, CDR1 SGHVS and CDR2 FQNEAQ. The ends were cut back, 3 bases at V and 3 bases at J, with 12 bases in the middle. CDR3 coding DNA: TGTGCCAGCAGCTTTCCCAGGGGATACTACAATGAGCAGTTCTTC. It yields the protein CASSFPRGYYNEQFF.

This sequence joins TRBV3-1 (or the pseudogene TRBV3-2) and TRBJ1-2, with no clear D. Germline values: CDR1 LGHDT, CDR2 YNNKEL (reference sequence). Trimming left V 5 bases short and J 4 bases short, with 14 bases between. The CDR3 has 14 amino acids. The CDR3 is CASSSPYSAYGYTF. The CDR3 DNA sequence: TGTGCCAGCAGCTCCCCGTATAGCGCCTATGGCTACACCTTC.

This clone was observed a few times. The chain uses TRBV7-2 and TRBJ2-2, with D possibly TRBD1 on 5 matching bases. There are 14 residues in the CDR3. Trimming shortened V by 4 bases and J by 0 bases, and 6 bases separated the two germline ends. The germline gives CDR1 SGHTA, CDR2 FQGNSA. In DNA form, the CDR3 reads TGTGCCAGCAGCTACAGGCCGAACACCGGGGAGCTGTTTTTT. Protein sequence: CASSYRPNTGELFF.

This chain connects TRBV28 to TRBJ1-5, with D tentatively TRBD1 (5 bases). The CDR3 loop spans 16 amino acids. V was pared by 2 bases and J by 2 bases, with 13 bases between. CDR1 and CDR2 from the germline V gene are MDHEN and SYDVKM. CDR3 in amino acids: CASSLIGGTGNQPQHF. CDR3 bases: TGTGCCAGCAGTTTAATAGGCGGGACGGGCAATCAGCCCCAGCATTTT.

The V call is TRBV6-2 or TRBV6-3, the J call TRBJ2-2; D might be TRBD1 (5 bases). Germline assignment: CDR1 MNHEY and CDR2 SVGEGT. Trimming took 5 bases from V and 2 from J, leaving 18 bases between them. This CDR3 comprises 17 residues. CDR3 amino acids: CASSLPDKDKNTGELFF. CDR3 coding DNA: TGTGCCAGCAGTCTTCCTGACAAGGACAAAAACACCGGGGAGCTGTTTTTT.

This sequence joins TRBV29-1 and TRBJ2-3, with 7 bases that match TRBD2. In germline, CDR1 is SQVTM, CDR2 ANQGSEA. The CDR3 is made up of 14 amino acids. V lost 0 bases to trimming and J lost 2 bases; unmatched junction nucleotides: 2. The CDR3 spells CSVEDGTNTDTQYF. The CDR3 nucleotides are TGCAGCGTTGAAGACGGGACTAACACAGATACGCAGTATTTT.

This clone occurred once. In DNA form, the CDR3 reads TGTGCCTGGAGTGGGACTAGTCACACCGGGGAGCTGTTTTTT. This encodes CAWSGTSHTGELFF. The chain links TRBV30 to TRBJ2-2; 7 nucleotides agree with TRBD2. The CDR3 covers 14 residues. After removal of 1 base from V and 3 bases from J, the junction contained 2 bases not matched to a gene. Germline CDR1 GTSNPN, CDR2 SVGIG (reference sequence).

The CDR3 DNA is TGTGCCAGCAGCTTTGGACTTAATGAGCAGTTCTTC. This encodes CASSFGLNEQFF. The V gene is TRBV5-4, the J gene TRBJ2-1; possibly TRBD2 for D (5 bases). Germline assignment: CDR1 SGHNT and CDR2 YYREEE (reference sequence). This CDR3 comprises 12 residues. The V gene lost 2 bases and the J gene lost 7 bases, with 7 bases spanning the gap.

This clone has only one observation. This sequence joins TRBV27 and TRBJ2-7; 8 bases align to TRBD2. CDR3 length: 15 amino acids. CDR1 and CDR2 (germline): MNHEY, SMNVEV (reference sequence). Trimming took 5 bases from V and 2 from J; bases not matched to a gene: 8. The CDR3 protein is CASSPAVGGAYEQYF. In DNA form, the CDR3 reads TGTGCCAGCAGTCCGGCCGTCGGGGGGGCCTACGAGCAGTACTTC.

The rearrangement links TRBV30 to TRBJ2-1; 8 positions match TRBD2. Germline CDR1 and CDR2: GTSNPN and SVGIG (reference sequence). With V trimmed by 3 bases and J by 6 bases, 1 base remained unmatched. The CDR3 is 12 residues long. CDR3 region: CAWSGRGNEQFF. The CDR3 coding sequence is TGTGCCTGGAGCGGGAGGGGCAATGAGCAGTTCTTC.

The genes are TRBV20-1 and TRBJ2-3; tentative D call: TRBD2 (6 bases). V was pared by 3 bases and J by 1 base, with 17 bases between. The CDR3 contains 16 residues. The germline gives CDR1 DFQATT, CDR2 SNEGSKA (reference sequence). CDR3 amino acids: CSASARHASGTDTQYF. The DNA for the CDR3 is TGCAGTGCTAGTGCTCGCCATGCTAGCGGCACAGATACGCAGTATTTT.

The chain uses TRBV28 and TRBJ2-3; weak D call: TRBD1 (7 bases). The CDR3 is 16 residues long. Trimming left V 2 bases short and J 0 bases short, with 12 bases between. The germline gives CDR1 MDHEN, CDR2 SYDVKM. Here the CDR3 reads CASSLRRDSSTDTQYF. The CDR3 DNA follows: TGTGCCAGCAGTTTAAGGCGGGACAGCAGCACAGATACGCAGTATTTT. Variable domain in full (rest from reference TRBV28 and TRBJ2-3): DVKVTQSSRYLVKRTGEKVFLECVQDMDHENMFWYRQDPGLGLRLIYFSYDVKMKEKGDIPEGYSVSREKKERFSLILESASTNQTSMYLCASSLRRDSSTDTQYFGPGTRLTVL.

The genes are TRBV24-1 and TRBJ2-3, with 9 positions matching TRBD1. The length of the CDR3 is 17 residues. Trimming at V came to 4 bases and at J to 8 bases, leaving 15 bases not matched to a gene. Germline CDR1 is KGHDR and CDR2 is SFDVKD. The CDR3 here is CATSETSGTGIAGTQYF. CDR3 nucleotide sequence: TGTGCCACCAGTGAGACTTCCGGGACAGGGATAGCCGGTACGCAGTATTTT.

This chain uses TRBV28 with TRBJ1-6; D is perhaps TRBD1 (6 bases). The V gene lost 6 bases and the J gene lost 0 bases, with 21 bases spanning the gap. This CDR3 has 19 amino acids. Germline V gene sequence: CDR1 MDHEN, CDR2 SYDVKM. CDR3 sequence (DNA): TGTGCCAGCAGGGGGGACACCGGAGCATTGAGCTCCTATAATTCACCCCTCCACTTT. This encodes CASRGDTGALSSYNSPLHF.

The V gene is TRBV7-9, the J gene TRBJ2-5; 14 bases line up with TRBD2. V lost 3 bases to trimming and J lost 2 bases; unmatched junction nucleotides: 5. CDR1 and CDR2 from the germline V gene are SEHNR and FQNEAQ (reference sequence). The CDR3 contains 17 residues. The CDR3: CASSFGTSGGGQETQYF. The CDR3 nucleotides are TGTGCCAGCAGCTTTGGGACTAGCGGGGGAGGGCAAGAGACCCAGTACTTC.

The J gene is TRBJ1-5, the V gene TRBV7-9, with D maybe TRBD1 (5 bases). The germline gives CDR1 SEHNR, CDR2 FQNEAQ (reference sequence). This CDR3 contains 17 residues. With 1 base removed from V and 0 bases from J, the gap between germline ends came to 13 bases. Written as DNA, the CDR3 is TGTGCCAGCAGCTTAGGGACACTCGATTATAGCAATCAGCCCCAGCATTTT. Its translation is CASSLGTLDYSNQPQHF.

Written as DNA, the CDR3 is TGTGCCAGCAGTTACTCCCAGGGGAGCGAGCAGTACTTC. Its translation is CASSYSQGSEQYF. The V and J genes are TRBV6-6 and TRBJ2-7; tentative D call: TRBD1 (6 bases). Germline V gene sequence: CDR1 MNHNY, CDR2 SVGAGI (reference sequence). The CDR3 totals 13 residues. V shed 0 bases and J shed 6 bases, with 9 bases lying between them.

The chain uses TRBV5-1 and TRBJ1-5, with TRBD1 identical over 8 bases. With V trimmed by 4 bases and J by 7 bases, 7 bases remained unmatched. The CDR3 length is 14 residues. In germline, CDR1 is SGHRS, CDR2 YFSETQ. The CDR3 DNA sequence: TGCGCCAGCAGCGTCGGACAGGGACGCCAGCCCCAGCATTTT. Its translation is CASSVGQGRQPQHF.

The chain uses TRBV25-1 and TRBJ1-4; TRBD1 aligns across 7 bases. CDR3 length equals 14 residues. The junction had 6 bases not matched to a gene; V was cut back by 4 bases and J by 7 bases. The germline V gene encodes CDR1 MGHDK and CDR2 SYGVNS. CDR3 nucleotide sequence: TGTGCCAGCAGTGTCGGGTCAGGGGGTGAAAAACTGTTTTTT. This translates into CASSVGSGGEKLFF.

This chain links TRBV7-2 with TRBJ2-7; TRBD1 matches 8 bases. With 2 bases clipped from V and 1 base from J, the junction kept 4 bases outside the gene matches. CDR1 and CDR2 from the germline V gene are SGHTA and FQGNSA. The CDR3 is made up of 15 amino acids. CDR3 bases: TGTGCCAGCAGCTTAAAGTGGGACAGGTCCTACGAGCAGTACTTC. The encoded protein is CASSLKWDRSYEQYF.